The 23 T cell receptor beta chains reported below all come from one sample, sequenced in a study of identical twins. TCRdb reprocessed the 5' RACE reads via MiXCR and lists one record per CDR3 protein. This sample has 450,000 to 650,000 distinct CDR3 sequences, with roughly 15% found just once. This sample was shared with a second study, whose subject was yellow fever vaccine responses in identical twins.

The sample was CD4+ T cells sorted from blood. These receptors were obtained from a young woman in good health.

Only a few counts were recorded for this clonotype. This chain uses TRBV10-2 with TRBJ1-4; tentatively, D is TRBD1 (6 bases). CDR1 is WSHSY, CDR2 SAAADI, per germline. Trimming stripped 1 base from V and 7 bases from J, with 13 bases between. The CDR3 runs to 15 residues. CDR3 bases: TGCGCCAGCAGTGAGTGGGGGGCAGGATCTGAAAAACTGTTTTTT. Its protein is CASSEWGAGSEKLFF.

The table lists this clonotype with a few counts. The chain has TRBV5-1 and TRBJ2-4, with D unclear. Germline CDR1 SGHRS, CDR2 YFSETQ. The CDR3 consists of 14 residues. V shed 5 bases and J shed 1 base, with 10 bases lying between them. CDR3 amino acids: CASSIGIAKNIQYF. DNA for the CDR3: TGCGCCAGCAGTATAGGGATTGCCAAAAACATTCAGTACTTC.

The J gene is TRBJ1-3, the V gene TRBV7-8; D is uncertain. The V gene's germline CDR1 is SGHVS and CDR2 FQNEAQ. This CDR3 spans 15 amino acids. Trimming cost V 1 base and J 0 bases, with 7 bases left between them. The CDR3 sequence is CASSLVQPSGNTIYF. The CDR3, as DNA: TGTGCCAGCAGCTTAGTCCAACCCTCTGGAAACACCATATATTTT.

V and J are TRBV6-1 and TRBJ2-5; D is possibly TRBD2 (6 bases). Germline V gene sequence: CDR1 MNHNS, CDR2 SASEGT. The CDR3 has 14 amino acids. Trimming pared 8 bases from V and 4 bases from J, leaving 17 bases between. The chain's CDR3 is CASQLSLGGETQYF. In DNA form, the CDR3 reads TGTGCCAGCCAACTTTCCCTGGGAGGAGAGACCCAGTACTTC.

This clonotype has just a few counts. The V call is TRBV20-1, the J call TRBJ1-1; D is perhaps TRBD1 (6 bases). V was pared by 5 bases and J by 6 bases, with 22 bases between. The length of the CDR3 is 15 residues. The V gene's germline CDR1 is DFQATT and CDR2 SNEGSKA (reference sequence). CDR3 region: CSARRTVPVTPEAFF. The DNA of the CDR3 is TGCAGTGCTCGTCGGACAGTCCCCGTAACGCCTGAAGCTTTCTTT.

CDR3 bases: TGTGCCAGCAGTAAACTGGGACTCCGGATCACAGATACGCAGTATTTT. Its protein is CASSKLGLRITDTQYF. This sequence joins TRBV27 and TRBJ2-3, with a possible D match to TRBD2 (6 bases). The germline V gene has CDR1 MNHEY and CDR2 SMNVEV (reference sequence). Trimming removed 5 bases from V and 2 bases from J, with 17 bases in between. CDR3 length equals 16 residues.

This clonotype was recorded a few times. This chain links TRBV6-5 with TRBJ2-5; D not resolved. With 0 bases removed from V and 5 bases from J, the gap between germline ends came to 10 bases. The CDR3 totals 14 residues. CDR1 is MNHEY and CDR2 is SVGAGI in the germline V gene. CDR3 residues: CASSYSFSAETQYF. DNA for the CDR3: TGTGCCAGCAGTTACTCGTTTAGTGCGGAGACCCAGTACTTC.

A single count supports this clonotype. The chain combines TRBV7-2 with TRBJ1-2; perhaps TRBD1 as D (6 bases). Between the trimmed V and J ends, which lost 5 bases and 2 bases, there was a span of 18 bases. This CDR3 region has 16 residues. Germline V gene data show CDR1 as SGHTA and CDR2 as FQGNSA. The CDR3 region is CASSPRPDSLNYGYTF. CDR3 bases: TGTGCCAGCAGCCCCCGCCCGGACAGTTTGAACTATGGCTACACCTTC.

V gene TRBV5-1 combines with J gene TRBJ2-2; D is undetermined. Germline CDR1 reads SGHRS; CDR2 reads YFSETQ. The CDR3 covers 16 residues. Trimming removed 0 bases at V and 4 bases at J, with 13 bases between. CDR3 in amino acids: CASSLVSSRGTGELFF. The CDR3 nucleotides read TGCGCCAGCAGCTTGGTCTCCAGCCGAGGCACCGGGGAGCTGTTTTTT. The full variable domain, rest sourced from reference TRBV5-1 and TRBJ2-2, is KAGVTQTPRYLIKTRGQQVTLSCSPISGHRSVSWYQQTPGQGLQFLFEYFSETQRNKGNFPGRFSGRQFSNSRSEMNVSTLELGDSALYLCASSLVSSRGTGELFFGEGSRLTVL.

The J gene is TRBJ2-3, the V gene TRBV4-1; 7 bases agree with TRBD2. CDR3 length equals 16 residues. Germline loops: CDR1 MGHRA, CDR2 YSYEKL. V lost 1 base, J lost 0 bases, and 4 bases stayed unmatched. CDR3 amino acids: CASSQATSDSTDTQYF. In nucleotides, the CDR3 is TGCGCCAGCAGCCAAGCAACTAGCGATAGCACAGATACGCAGTATTTT.

The genes are TRBV29-1 and TRBJ1-4; D is perhaps TRBD1 (5 bases). Germline V gene lookup returns CDR1 SQVTM and CDR2 ANQGSEA. Trimming pared 6 bases from V and 2 bases from J, leaving 7 bases between. The CDR3 totals 12 residues. CDR3 amino acids: CSVGETNEKLFF. In DNA, the CDR3 is TGCAGCGTGGGGGAGACTAATGAAAAACTGTTTTTT. The full variable domain, in which reference TRBV29-1 and TRBJ1-4 provide the parts outside the CDR3, is SAVISQKPSRDICQRGTSLTIQCQVDSQVTMMFWYRQQPGQSLTLIATANQGSEATYESGFVIDKFPISRPNLTFSTLTVSNMSPEDSSIYLCSVGETNEKLFFGSGTQLSVL.

The chain combines TRBV12-3 or TRBV12-4 with TRBJ2-2; 7 bases are shared with TRBD1. This CDR3 is built from 17 residues. V lost 5 bases to trimming and J lost 3 bases; unmatched junction nucleotides: 12. CDR3 nucleotide sequence: TGTGCCAGCAGTCACACACTACAGGGGCAATACACCGGGGAGCTGTTTTTT. This translates into CASSHTLQGQYTGELFF.

This clonotype came up a few times. The chain combines TRBV6-1 with TRBJ2-3; tentative D call: TRBD1 (5 bases). Trimming removed 7 bases at V and 2 bases at J, with 13 bases between. This CDR3 contains 14 residues. Germline V gene sequence: CDR1 MNHNS, CDR2 SASEGT. The CDR3 is CASTTVNPTDTQYF. The CDR3 DNA is TGTGCCAGCACGACAGTAAATCCCACAGATACGCAGTATTTT.

The J gene is TRBJ2-7, the V gene TRBV7-8; TRBD1 might be the D (6 bases). Germline V gene sequence: CDR1 SGHVS, CDR2 FQNEAQ. This CDR3 region has 13 residues. Trimming pared 4 bases from V and 1 base from J, leaving 8 bases between. The CDR3 bases are TGTGCCAGCAGCTCCACAGGGTCCTACGAGCAGTACTTC. Amino acid sequence: CASSSTGSYEQYF.

The rearrangement links TRBV6-2 or TRBV6-3 to TRBJ2-3; TRBD2 aligns across 8 bases. Germline V lookup: CDR1 MNHEY, CDR2 SVGEGT. CDR3 length equals 17 residues. V gave up 2 bases and J gave up 1 base; unmatched junction bases: 8. CDR3 bases: TGTGCCAGCAGTTACCACGGGGCACTAGCGGGCACAGATACGCAGTATTTT. Its translation: CASSYHGALAGTDTQYF.

This clonotype showed up just a few times. The chain couples TRBV12-3 or TRBV12-4 to TRBJ2-3, with 8 positions matching TRBD2. V trimming: 8 bases; J trimming: 0 bases; junction bases outside the gene matches: 7. The CDR3 spans 15 residues. Here the CDR3 DNA reads TGTGCCAGCGGATTAGCGGGGACTAGCACAGATACGCAGTATTTT. This codes for CASGLAGTSTDTQYF.

This clonotype was observed a few times. V usage is TRBV28 and J usage is TRBJ1-3; unclear D gene. Germline V lookup: CDR1 MDHEN, CDR2 SYDVKM. This CDR3 spans 14 amino acids. Trimming removed 6 bases at V and 4 bases at J, with 13 bases between. The chain's CDR3 is CASRPTGKGNTIYF. The CDR3 coding sequence is TGTGCCAGCAGGCCTACGGGAAAAGGAAACACCATATATTTT. Variable domain in full (rest from reference TRBV28 and TRBJ1-3): DVKVTQSSRYLVKRTGEKVFLECVQDMDHENMFWYRQDPGLGLRLIYFSYDVKMKEKGDIPEGYSVSREKKERFSLILESASTNQTSMYLCASRPTGKGNTIYFGEGSWLTVV.

Only a few counts were recorded for this clonotype. V is TRBV11-1 and J is TRBJ2-1; 11 bases are shared with TRBD2. There are 17 residues in the CDR3. The V segment lost 8 bases and the J segment 2 bases; nucleotides outside the gene matches: 11. Per the germline V gene, CDR1 is SGHAT and CDR2 is FQDESV (reference sequence). The DNA for the CDR3 is TGTGCCAGCGCTAAAACTCCACTAGCGGGGGCCTACAATGAGCAGTTCTTC. This encodes CASAKTPLAGAYNEQFF.

This chain joins TRBV25-1 and TRBJ2-1; 7 bases are a match to TRBD1. Per the germline V gene, CDR1 is MGHDK and CDR2 is SYGVNS. The J segment lost 9 bases and the V segment lost 2 bases, leaving 10 bases of the junction unmatched. The CDR3 sequence is 15 residues long. The CDR3 DNA is TGTGCCAGCAGTGAAATCGACCGGGACAGTAGTGAGCAGTTCTTC. This sequence encodes CASSEIDRDSSEQFF.

In this sample, this clonotype turned up a few times. The chain joins TRBV3-1 to TRBJ2-7; no firm D call. V was trimmed by 0 bases and J by 3 bases, leaving 6 bases between them. Germline CDR1 is LGHDT and CDR2 is YNNKEL (reference sequence). The CDR3 has 13 amino acids. The CDR3 coding sequence is TGTGCCAGCAGCCAAGACAGATTCTACGAGCAGTACTTC. It is translated as CASSQDRFYEQYF.

The rearrangement links TRBV29-1 to TRBJ2-2; weak D call: TRBD1 (5 bases). The germline V gene has CDR1 SQVTM and CDR2 ANQGSEA. V was pared by 4 bases and J by 4 bases, with 13 bases between. The CDR3 runs 14 residues. The CDR3 DNA reads TGCAGCGTTGGACTGACGACAGTCACCGGGGAGCTGTTTTTT. Protein product: CSVGLTTVTGELFF.

This clonotype was observed a handful of times. V gene TRBV4-2 combines with J gene TRBJ2-2; tentative D call: TRBD1 (6 bases). This CDR3 comprises 15 residues. V was shortened by 4 bases and J by 1 base, with 10 bases between the two germline ends. Germline V gene lookup returns CDR1 LGHNA and CDR2 YNFKEQ. CDR3 bases: TGTGCCAGCAGCCCCCCGGACAGGAACACCGGGGAGCTGTTTTTT. Its translation: CASSPPDRNTGELFF.

The table lists this clonotype with a few counts. The V and J genes are TRBV28 and TRBJ2-3, with 13 positions matching TRBD2. V was pared by 1 base and J by 8 bases, with 9 bases of the junction left unmatched. This CDR3 region has 17 residues. Per germline, CDR1 MDHEN and CDR2 SYDVKM. CDR3 DNA: TGTGCCAGCAGTTTATTAGCGGGACTAGCGGGAAGTGTTACGCAGTATTTT. It specifies CASSLLAGLAGSVTQYF.